This T cell receptor (beta chain) was observed in a study of blood T cell repertoires in COVID-19. About the study: Some COVID-19 samples were acute and others convalescent; all came from the United States, Italy and Spain. PBMCs, B-cell-depleted T cells, or T cells were the source of the cDNA or gDNA that made up the material.

Germline V CDR1 and CDR2: LGHNA, YSLEER. The CDR3 loop spans 16 amino acids. The V and J ends lost 5 bases and 1 base, in that order; junction bases with no gene match: 9. Original methodology: Reference gene primer amplification gave estimated nucleated cell counts. TCRdb's copy holds only in-frame clones and misses some; the assay was immunoSEQ multiplex PCR. V, J and clone size derive from that table, while D and trimming were established from the DNA sequence. The sample shows 200,000 to 250,000 clones, approximately 78% of them seen only once. Seattle researchers signed up patients amid active infection and tracked them longitudinally.

V usage is TRBV4-3 and J usage is TRBJ2-3; 7 bases agree with TRBD2. The sequence derives from a woman aged 80 or older with COVID-19, enrolled during active disease. The sequencing input was peripheral blood. The CDR3 protein is CASSSQLTSGTDTQYF. In DNA, the CDR3 is TGCGCCAGCAGCTCTCAACTTACTAGCGGCACAGATACGCAGTATTTT.